These T cell receptor beta chains were read from a single sample in a study of T cell responses to AZD1222 COVID-19 vaccine. Only in-frame clones appear in the TCRdb table, and some are missing; sequencing was by immunoSEQ multiplex PCR. The table lists some 99,000 clones, roughly nine tenths of them singletons. This specimen was peripheral blood, taken on day 0 of AZD1222 vaccination. The receptors stem from an adult in good health. CDR3s include the opening cysteine and the closing phenylalanine or tryptophan.

CDR3 protein	V gene	J gene
CASSLLGIQETQYF	TRBV5-1	TRBJ2-5
CASSSRQGPLLGNTEAFF	TRBV5-1	TRBJ1-1
CASSLRGNEKLFF	TRBV12-3/TRBV12-4	TRBJ1-4
CASSPPGPKFSEAFF	TRBV5-1	TRBJ1-1
CASSVEGGRDTQYF	TRBV9	TRBJ2-3
CASQLAPRSYEQYF	TRBV27	TRBJ2-7
CASSRGQENTEAFF	TRBV5-4	TRBJ1-1
CASSIGGIDTEAFF	TRBV19	TRBJ1-1
CASSPGQGGNLFF	TRBV11-2	TRBJ2-1
CASSLGPGGRGADTQYF	TRBV5-1	TRBJ2-3
CASSLFPGMNTEAFF	TRBV5-1	TRBJ1-1
CASSRRSFPGGSNQPQHF	TRBV5-8	TRBJ1-5
CASSLEGRGWEKLFF	TRBV6-5	TRBJ1-4
CASSYSPGQGMTSVNRNEQFF	TRBV6-2/TRBV6-3	TRBJ2-1
CASSTGLAGLDTQYF	TRBV19	TRBJ2-3
CASSLDVGSYEQYF	TRBV11-2	TRBJ2-7
CASSEQGRTDTQYF	TRBV2	TRBJ2-3
CASTGGRETQYF	TRBV6-6	TRBJ2-5
CASTGPVGAVGTF	TRBV2	TRBJ1-2
CASRDYPNYGYTF	TRBV2	TRBJ1-2
CASTYLGTEQFF	TRBV12-3/TRBV12-4	TRBJ2-1
CASSLGSGRWFNEQFF	TRBV13	TRBJ2-1
CASSQQGAGGANVLTF	TRBV19	TRBJ2-6
CATSTHRGMNTEAFF	TRBV10-1	TRBJ1-1
CASPAGALGGSPLHF	TRBV18	TRBJ1-6
CASSSLIERGEDTQYF	TRBV5-6	TRBJ2-3
CASSQDGREYGYTF	TRBV4-3	TRBJ1-2
CASSPPAGAAYEQYF	TRBV18	TRBJ2-7
CASSPQRTREQYF	TRBV7-9	TRBJ2-7